These 3 T cell receptor beta chains came from one sample sequenced in a study of blood T cell repertoires in COVID-19. Only in-frame clones appear in the TCRdb table, and some are missing; sequencing was by immunoSEQ multiplex PCR. This sample has about 200,000 clones; 79% occur once, and the top ten carry around 6%. Sequenced: peripheral blood. Receptors were obtained from a woman in her thirties or forties with COVID-19, enrolled during active disease.

V is TRBV5-5 and J is TRBJ2-7; the match to TRBD2 covers 8 bases. The CDR3 covers 15 residues. Per the germline V gene, CDR1 is SGHKS and CDR2 is YYEKEE (reference sequence). V gave up 2 bases and J gave up 3 bases; unmatched junction bases: 7. The CDR3 DNA reads TGTGCCAGCAGCTTTGAACCGGGACTAGGCTACGAGCAGTACTTC. Amino acids: CASSFEPGLGYEQYF.

This chain joins TRBV15 and TRBJ2-2; 8 nucleotides match TRBD2. The germline CDR1 and CDR2 sequences are LNHNV and YYDKDF (reference sequence). With 5 bases clipped from V and 7 bases from J, the junction kept 9 bases outside the gene matches. The CDR3 spans 15 residues. The CDR3 DNA sequence: TGTGCCACCAGCCAGGGACTAGGTGTAGGCGGGGAGCTGTTTTTT. Translated, it gives CATSQGLGVGGELFF.

V is TRBV25-1 and J is TRBJ2-1; 8 bases map to TRBD2. Per germline, CDR1 MGHDK and CDR2 SYGVNS. The CDR3 runs to 17 residues. Trimming removed 3 bases from V and 2 bases from J; junction bases left unmatched: 9. This chain's CDR3 is CASSDLTGLGTYNEQFF. CDR3 nucleotide sequence: TGTGCCAGCAGTGATTTAACGGGACTAGGAACCTACAATGAGCAGTTCTTC.